This T cell receptor (beta chain) appears in the sequencing data of a study of blood T cell repertoires in COVID-19. Study context: Collection of acute and convalescent COVID-19 samples took place in the United States, Italy and Spain. PBMCs, B-cell-depleted T cells, or T cells provided the cDNA or gDNA that made up the material.

Source study methods: Nucleated cell counts were estimated from reference gene primer amplification. Method: immunoSEQ multiplex PCR; TCRdb's copy keeps in-frame clones and lacks some. For V, J and clone size, that table is used; D and trimming come from the DNA. There are around 170,000 clones in the sample; around 83% occur only once, and 6% to 8.5% lies in the top ten. Unmatched junction bases numbered 9, after V lost 5 bases and J lost 2 bases. Germline values: CDR1 MGHDK, CDR2 SYGVNS. The CDR3 extends over 15 amino acids. Followed longitudinally, the Seattle patients had been enrolled during active infection.

The chain has TRBV25-1 and TRBJ2-7; 7 bases line up with TRBD2. The TCR comes from a woman in her 70s with COVID-19, enrolled during active disease. Sequenced material: peripheral blood. The CDR3 coding sequence is TGTGCCAGCAGTAACGAGGGGAGGGCCCCCTACGAGCAGTACTTC. Translating it yields CASSNEGRAPYEQYF.